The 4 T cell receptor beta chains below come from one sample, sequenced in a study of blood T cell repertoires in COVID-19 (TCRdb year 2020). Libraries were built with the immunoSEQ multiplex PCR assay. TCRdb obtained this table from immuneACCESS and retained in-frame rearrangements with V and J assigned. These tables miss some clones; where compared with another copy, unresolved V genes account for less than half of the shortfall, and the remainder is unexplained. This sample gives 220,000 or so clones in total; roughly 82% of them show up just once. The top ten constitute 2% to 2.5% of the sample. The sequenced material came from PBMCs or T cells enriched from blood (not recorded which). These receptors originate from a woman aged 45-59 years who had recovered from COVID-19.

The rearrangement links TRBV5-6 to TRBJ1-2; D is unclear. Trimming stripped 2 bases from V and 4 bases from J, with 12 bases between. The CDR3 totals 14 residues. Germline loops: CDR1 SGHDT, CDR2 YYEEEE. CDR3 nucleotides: TGTGCCAGCAGCTTATATCGGGATATCTATGGCTACACCTTC. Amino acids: CASSLYRDIYGYTF.

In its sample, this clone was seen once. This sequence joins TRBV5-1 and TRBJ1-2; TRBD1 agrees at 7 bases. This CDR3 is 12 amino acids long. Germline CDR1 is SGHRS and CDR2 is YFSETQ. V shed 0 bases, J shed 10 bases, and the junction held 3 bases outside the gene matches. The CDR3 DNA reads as TGCGCCAGCAGCTTGGGACAGGGAGCCTACACCTTC. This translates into CASSLGQGAYTF.

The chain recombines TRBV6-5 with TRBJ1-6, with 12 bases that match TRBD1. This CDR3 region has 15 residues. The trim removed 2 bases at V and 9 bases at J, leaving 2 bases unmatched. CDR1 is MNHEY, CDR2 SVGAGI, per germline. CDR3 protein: CASSYGGQGASPLHF. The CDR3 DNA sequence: TGTGCCAGCAGTTACGGGGGACAGGGGGCTTCACCCCTCCACTTT.

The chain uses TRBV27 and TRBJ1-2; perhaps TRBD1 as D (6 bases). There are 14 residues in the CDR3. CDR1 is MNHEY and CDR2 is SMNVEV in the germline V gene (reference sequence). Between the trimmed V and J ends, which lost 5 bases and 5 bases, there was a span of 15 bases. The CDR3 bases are TGTGCCAGCAGTAACAGGGAAACCCTTTATGGCTACACCTTC. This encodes CASSNRETLYGYTF.